Listed below are T cell receptor beta chains from one sample, sequenced in a study of control samples from healthy donors and cancer patients. Clones were sequenced by immunoSEQ multiplex PCR, and TCRdb holds only the in-frame ones, with some missing. The sample includes under 200,000 clones, approximately 94% of them seen just once. Material for sequencing was PBMCs. These receptor sequences come from a man aged 60 to 69 with colorectal cancer. CDR3s include the opening cysteine and the closing phenylalanine or tryptophan. Fields, in order: CDR3 length, clone size, D gene, J gene, V gene, CDR3 DNA, CDR3 protein. D genes are given only for firm matches. Clone size is stated in some rows and not others, as once, few, many or a class when expanded.

>14|NA|TRBD1|TRBJ1-5|TRBV2
TGTGCCAGCGGTGGACAGGGGGGACGTCAGCCCCAGCATTTT
CASGGQGGRQPQHF
>13|NA|NA|TRBJ2-3|TRBV6-5
TGTGCCAGCAGAGACAGTGGTTTGGATACGCAGTATTTT
CASRDSGLDTQYF
>13|NA|NA|TRBJ1-2|TRBV2
TGTGCCAGCAGTGAAGCCGGGTTCGGGGGCTACACCTTC
CASSEAGFGGYTF
>15|NA|TRBD1|TRBJ1-5|TRBV15
TGTGCCACCAGCAGAGGGGCCACAGGGGGTCAGCCCCAGCATTTT
CATSRGATGGQPQHF
>16|NA|NA|TRBJ2-5|TRBV7-8
TGTGCCAGCAGCTTTGCCGGGACCTCCCTTCAAGAGACCCAGTACTTC
CASSFAGTSLQETQYF
>16|NA|TRBD2|TRBJ2-4|TRBV6-1
TGTGCCAGCAGTGGCCATAGCGGGGGGGCCAAAAACATTCAGTACTTC
CASSGHSGGAKNIQYF
>17|once|TRBD2|TRBJ2-2|TRBV4-1
TGCGCCAGCAGCCAAGCATGGCAGCGGGGTTACACCGGGGAGCTGTTTTTT
CASSQAWQRGYTGELFF
>11|NA|NA|TRBJ1-4|TRBV19
TGTGCCAGTAGTATAGGTGAAAAACTGTTTTTT
CASSIGEKLFF
>16|NA|TRBD1|TRBJ2-4|TRBV11-2
TGTGCCAGCACCTTAGACGCCCGGGACAGGGGTCGGATTCAGTACTTC
CASTLDARDRGRIQYF
>13|NA|NA|TRBJ1-1|TRBV12-3/TRBV12-4
TGTGCCAGCTGGGGGCGGATGAACACTGAAGCTTTCTTT
CASWGRMNTEAFF
>17|once|TRBD1|TRBJ1-5|TRBV15
TGTGCCACCAGCAGAGAAGCAGGGGGCGCCGGCAATCAGCCCCAGCATTTT
CATSREAGGAGNQPQHF
>13|NA|TRBD1|TRBJ1-2|TRBV6-5
TGTGCCAGCAGCGCCGGGACAGACTATGGCTACACCTTC
CASSAGTDYGYTF
>13|NA|TRBD1|TRBJ1-5|TRBV6-5
TGTGCCAGCAGCCGCTACGACAGGGCGCCCCAGCATTTT
CASSRYDRAPQHF
>15|NA|TRBD1|TRBJ1-5|TRBV28
TGTGCCAGCAGCCAGGGACAGCTTAGCAATCAGCCCCAGCATTTT
CASSQGQLSNQPQHF
>15|NA|NA|TRBJ1-1|TRBV13
TGTGCCAGCAGCCTATACAGGGTAGATAGGACTGAAGCTTTCTTT
CASSLYRVDRTEAFF
>14|NA|NA|TRBJ2-7|TRBV6-5
TGTGCCAGCAGTCGGGACAAGGTTGCCGTCGAGCAGTACTTC
CASSRDKVAVEQYF
>13|NA|NA|TRBJ1-4|TRBV25-1
TGTGCCAGCAGTGAAGACATCTATGAAAAACTGTTTTTT
CASSEDIYEKLFF
>13|NA|NA|TRBJ2-2|TRBV5-1
TGCGCCAGCAGCTTGGAAGTGGACGGGGAGCTGTTTTTT
CASSLEVDGELFF
>18|NA|NA|TRBJ1-3|TRBV27
TGTGCCAGCATTTCTCTCTTGTCAAAGACAGATCTTGGAAACACCATATATTTT
CASISLLSKTDLGNTIYF
>15|NA|NA|TRBJ1-2|TRBV7-2
TGTGCCAGCATCGACCGGACAGCCTATAACTATGGCTACACCTTC
CASIDRTAYNYGYTF
>15|NA|TRBD1|TRBJ2-1|TRBV7-8
TGTGCCAGCAGCAGACGGACAGGGGTGAGGTATGAGCAGTTCTTC
CASSRRTGVRYEQFF
>15|NA|NA|TRBJ1-1|TRBV18
TGTGCCAGCTCTCTACGCCGAACGGGGGCAGATGAAGCTTTCTTT
CASSLRRTGADEAFF